Here is one TCR beta chain with its context. This clonotype was counted many times. This clone's antigen is unknown. One base away there is no much larger clone; base qualities are not given. This specimen belongs to a study of neurological immune-mediated disorders (dated 2019 in TCRdb). With regard to the full study: Of the approximately 34 multiple sclerosis patients, approximately 30 had relapsing-remitting MS and 3 had secondary progressive MS. The study compared peripheral blood TCR-beta repertoires of HTLV-I-associated myelopathy (HAM/TSP) patients, multiple sclerosis patients and healthy controls using UMI-based sequencing. The roughly 100 TCR-beta libraries covered PBMC samples along with longitudinal samples, technical triplicates, and paired sorted CD4+ and CD8+ T-cell subsets. The cohort was made up of approximately 71 subjects, consisting of about 15 HAM/TSP patients, around 35 multiple sclerosis patients and some 20 healthy controls. What the study reported, not specific to this receptor: Expanded clones from different subjects shared no identical CDR3 amino acid sequences, which suggests that TCR-beta repertoires were private in all groups. In phylogenetic analysis, the repertoires of 18 of 34 MS patients grouped into a cluster of related CDR3 sequences, which suggests a possible signature at the repertoire level. TCR clonal expansion was highest in HAM/TSP patients and lowest in MS patients, with MS patients falling below even healthy controls. No association of the MS cluster with clinical or MRI features was observed, and the need for larger cohorts was stated by the authors.

To synthesize cDNA, template-switch 5'RACE was performed with a primer carrying a 10-nucleotide random unique molecular identifier so that each TCR transcript was tagged. Each sequencing run produced over 160 million TCR-beta sequences covering 15-18 subjects. Total RNA was extracted with the RNeasy kit. The KAPA Real-time Library Amplification kit was used to amplify TCR-beta VDJ regions with primers for the TCR constant region and the 5'RACE anchor. Sample indexes and Illumina adaptors were added in a first PCR, and a second PCR then increased library yield. After Ampure bead purification, the roughly 650 bp TCR product was size-selected on a 2% E-gel SizeSelection system. Before pooling, library quality was assessed on a Bioanalyzer, concentration was determined with Qubit, and library quantification was performed with the Kapa Library Quantification kit. An Illumina HiSeq 2500 was used to sequence the libraries paired-end at 2 x 150 bp. To increase sequence diversity, about 25-30% phiX was spiked into each library pool. For the original study's pipeline: The UMI-based MiGEC pipeline processed quality-filtered reads and removed over 80% of raw TCR sequences during error correction. VDJ genes were aligned to IMGT germline references, and each clonotype was defined by a unique CDR3 amino acid sequence together with V-J genes. Clonal expansion, Shannon diversity and CDR3 relatedness were evaluated with VDJtools (CalcPairwiseDistances, ClusterSamples), while phylogenetic trees were built in CLCbio workbench. Expanded clones were defined as having at least 8 unique UMIs, based on coefficient-of-variation modelling across technical triplicates. TCRdb cleaned the public reads at Q25 with fastp, built clones with MiXCR and kept in-frame beta chains. Here each entry gathers all rows of one CDR3 protein and keeps the most common genes and DNA. TCRdb's processing, not the authors', yielded these V and J calls. The sample includes 50,000 to 70,000 distinct CDR3 sequences, with about 2.5% observed a single time. The ten largest clones add up to 2.5% to 3.5% of the sample.

V is cut by 4 bases and J by 9 bases, and the space between the germline ends is 10 bases. Inclusive of the bounding cysteine and phenylalanine, the CDR3 is 12 residues long. Here the CDR3 DNA is all that survives: 36 bases in frame from base 1. The germline V gene (reference sequence) yields LNHNV for CDR1 and YYDKDF for CDR2. Unsorted PBMC libraries were generated from 2 million PBMCs stored in RNAlater at -80 °C until RNA extraction. The multiple sclerosis patients were enrolled in a US clinical protocol that used magnetic resonance imaging to evaluate disease progression. Peripheral blood underwent Ficoll-Hypaque density gradient centrifugation to isolate PBMCs, which were then cryopreserved in liquid nitrogen.

Sequencing was performed on PBMCs. The chain employs TRBV15 and TRBJ2-1; the D gene lacks a confident call. This TCR was recovered from a man aged 50 to 60 with multiple sclerosis. The DNA sequence is TGTGCCACCAGCATGCCGTTTCGTGAGCAGTTCTTC. It specifies CATSMPFREQFF.